The 6 T cell receptor beta chains below all came from one sample that was sequenced in a study of T cell changes during pregnancy in multiple sclerosis. Measured with immunoSEQ multiplex PCR; TCRdb has only the in-frame clones, and not every one. The sample yields 50,000 or so clones, about nine tenths seen once. Material: CD4+ T cells from peripheral blood mononuclear cells, obtained in the second trimester of pregnancy. All receptors come from a female donor with multiple sclerosis, enrolled in a pregnancy study.

The rearrangement uses TRBV7-3 and TRBJ1-2, with TRBD1 as a possible D gene (6 bases). Germline loops: CDR1 SGHTA, CDR2 FQGTGA. This CDR3 contains 18 residues. V lost 0 bases and J lost 0, with 17 bases in between. The CDR3 loop reads CASSLTDPRGGPNYGYTF. Written as DNA, the CDR3 is TGTGCCAGCAGCTTAACGGACCCGCGGGGGGGCCCTAACTATGGCTACACCTTC.

CDR3 in DNA: TGTGCCAGCAGTGTACAGGGGAACACTGAAGCTTTCTTT. Protein: CASSVQGNTEAFF. The gene calls are TRBV2 and TRBJ1-1, with a tentative D call TRBD1 (6 bases). The CDR3 is 13 amino acids. Per the germline V gene, CDR1 is SNHLY and CDR2 is FYNNEI. Trimming shortened V by 4 bases and J by 1 base, and 7 bases separated the two germline ends.

The chain links TRBV6-5 to TRBJ1-4, with unresolved D. The CDR3 totals 14 residues. Germline V gene lookup returns CDR1 MNHEY and CDR2 SVGAGI. The germline V and J ends were trimmed by 6 bases and 9 bases, with 17 bases remaining between them. CDR3 sequence reads: CASSSPGRIKKLFF. In DNA form, the CDR3 reads TGTGCCAGCAGCTCCCCGGGTAGGATCAAAAAACTGTTTTTT.

The chain couples TRBV9 to TRBJ2-6; maybe TRBD1 (5 bases). The CDR3 spans 15 residues. With 3 bases removed from V and 0 bases from J, the gap between germline ends came to 7 bases. Germline V gives CDR1 SGDLS, CDR2 YYNGEE. CDR3 coding DNA: TGTGCCAGCAGCGACAGGAGCTCTGGGGCCAACGTCCTGACTTTC. Its translation is CASSDRSSGANVLTF.

V is TRBV11-2 and J is TRBJ1-2, with 8 bases identical to TRBD1. Germline CDR1 is SGHAT and CDR2 is FQNNGV. J lost 4 bases, V lost 10 bases, and 11 bases had no gene match. The CDR3 has 14 residues. The CDR3 DNA reads TGTGCCACCTCGGACAGGGCGGTGGCCTATGGCTACACCTTC. It specifies CATSDRAVAYGYTF.

The J gene is TRBJ1-4, the V gene TRBV5-5; TRBD1 matches at 7 bases. The CDR3 is 16 amino acids. CDR1 is SGHKS, CDR2 YYEKEE, per germline (reference sequence). V dropped 4 bases and J dropped 0; count of bases not matched to a gene: 6. CDR3 protein: CASSQTGKSTNEKLFF. The CDR3 nucleotides are TGTGCCAGCAGCCAGACAGGGAAATCAACTAATGAAAAACTGTTTTTT.